This section outlines one TCR beta chain sequence together with its context. Its antigen is not known. The sample originates from a study of CXCR3-negative and CXCR3-positive naive CD8 T cells. UMI-labeled TRB cDNA libraries were prepared by 5' RACE. TCRdb reprocessed the 5' RACE reads, with one entry per CDR3 protein and no DNA. Its table lists around 81,000 distinct CDR3 sequences. Overall study findings and caveats: TRBV-TRBJ usage was alike in naive CXCR3-negative and CXCR3-positive cells but differed in memory cells.

The sample consisted of naive CXCR3- CD8+ T cells from blood. Specified subset: CD45RO-CCR7+CD27+CD95- naive CD8+ T cells lacking CXCR3 (TNR3-). This receptor was identified in a human donor in good health. Some clones in this sample may be carry-over from other donors' samples.

CDR3 in amino acids: CASTAGGQPQHF. This chain links TRBV6-2 or TRBV6-3 with TRBJ1-5. The germline V gene encodes CDR1 MNHEY and CDR2 SVGEGT. The CDR3 is 12 residues long.